This TCR beta chain was observed in a study of T cell responses to AZD1222 COVID-19 vaccine. This clone was observed a single time. No antigen is known for it. Unmatched junction bases numbered 5, after V lost 0 bases and J lost 4 bases. CDR3 length equals 16 residues. Germline CDR1 SGHTA, CDR2 FQGNSA. Some clones are missing from TCRdb's copy, which holds only in-frame ones; the method was immunoSEQ multiplex PCR. The profile covers 150,000 or so clones, with around 89% appearing a single time and 4.5% to 6.5% taken by the ten largest. General observations from the study: Only a handful of people who got AZD1222 tested seropositive at baseline.

This specimen consisted of peripheral blood, obtained on day 0 of AZD1222 vaccination. This chain links TRBV7-2 with TRBJ2-1, with 8 bases identical to TRBD1. The TCR sequence derives from an adult in good health. The CDR3 DNA is TGTGCCAGCAGCTTAGCCGTGACAGGGGATTACAATGAGCAGTTCTTC. It translates to CASSLAVTGDYNEQFF.